These T cell receptor beta chains were read from a single sample in a study of T cell responses to AZD1222 COVID-19 vaccine. Data came from immunoSEQ multiplex PCR; TCRdb stores just in-frame clones and leaves some out. The table has about 100,000 clones, less than 90% seen once; the top ten hold approximately 15%. Sequences were derived from peripheral blood, sampled on day 0 of AZD1222 vaccination. The origin of the receptors is an adult in good health. Both conserved end residues are part of each CDR3. The order of the fields is clone size, V gene, D gene, J gene, CDR3 DNA, CDR3 protein. A D gene is named only where the DNA matches it firmly. Size tells how often a clone was seen (once, few, many) or the class of an expanded clone, and some rows leave it out.

clone_size: -
v_call: TRBV6-4
d_call: TRBD1
j_call: TRBJ1-1
cdr3_nt: TGTGCCAGCAGTCGGACAGGGATGAACACTGAAGCTTTCTTT
cdr3_aa: CASSRTGMNTEAFF

clone_size: -
v_call: TRBV27
d_call: -
j_call: TRBJ1-5
cdr3_nt: TGTGCCAGCAGTTCTCAGGGGTATAGCAATCAGCCCCAGCATTTT
cdr3_aa: CASSSQGYSNQPQHF

clone_size: -
v_call: TRBV7-9
d_call: TRBD1
j_call: TRBJ1-6
cdr3_nt: TGTGCCAGCAGCTTAGAGACAGGGATGGCACCCCTCCACTTT
cdr3_aa: CASSLETGMAPLHF

clone_size: -
v_call: TRBV27
d_call: -
j_call: TRBJ2-7
cdr3_nt: TGTGCCAGAAGCTACGAGCAGTACTTC
cdr3_aa: CARSYEQYF

clone_size: -
v_call: TRBV6-5
d_call: -
j_call: TRBJ1-6
cdr3_nt: TGTGCCACGCTAAAAGGCCGACAGAATAATTCACCCCTCCACTTT
cdr3_aa: CATLKGRQNNSPLHF

clone_size: -
v_call: TRBV12-3/TRBV12-4
d_call: -
j_call: TRBJ1-2
cdr3_nt: TGTGCCAGCAGCCGTCTTCGGACTCGGGGCTACACCTTC
cdr3_aa: CASSRLRTRGYTF

clone_size: -
v_call: TRBV6-5
d_call: -
j_call: TRBJ1-1
cdr3_nt: TGTGCCAGCAGTAGGGGGACTGAAGCTTTCTTT
cdr3_aa: CASSRGTEAFF

clone_size: few
v_call: TRBV9
d_call: -
j_call: TRBJ1-2
cdr3_nt: TGTGCCAGCAGCGTACCTTCTGGCGGGAGTAGGTATGGCTACACCTTC
cdr3_aa: CASSVPSGGSRYGYTF

clone_size: -
v_call: TRBV4-1
d_call: -
j_call: TRBJ2-3
cdr3_nt: TGCGCCAGCAGCCAAAGATGGCCCGACGGTTACACAGATACGCAGTATTTT
cdr3_aa: CASSQRWPDGYTDTQYF

clone_size: once
v_call: TRBV10-3
d_call: -
j_call: TRBJ2-5
cdr3_nt: TGTGCCATCAGTGTTCGGCAGGTGAGGGAAGAGACCCAGTACTTC
cdr3_aa: CAISVRQVREETQYF

clone_size: -
v_call: TRBV9
d_call: -
j_call: TRBJ2-4
cdr3_nt: TGTGCCAGCCGCCCCCGGGGGGCGGAGGGCATTCAGTACTTC
cdr3_aa: CASRPRGAEGIQYF

clone_size: -
v_call: TRBV29-1
d_call: -
j_call: TRBJ1-4
cdr3_nt: TGCAGCGTTGCAGGGTCTCCGACTAATGAAAAACTGTTTTTT
cdr3_aa: CSVAGSPTNEKLFF

clone_size: -
v_call: TRBV5-5
d_call: -
j_call: TRBJ1-2
cdr3_nt: TGTGCCAGCAGTGGAGCAGTTGGTGCTTATGGCTACACCTTC
cdr3_aa: CASSGAVGAYGYTF

clone_size: once
v_call: TRBV7-2
d_call: -
j_call: TRBJ1-5
cdr3_nt: TGTGCCAGCAGCTTTGGGACCGGTCAGCCCCAGCATTTT
cdr3_aa: CASSFGTGQPQHF

clone_size: -
v_call: TRBV6-5
d_call: TRBD1
j_call: TRBJ1-2
cdr3_nt: TGTGCCAGCAGTTACCGGGACAGGGGAACCCATGGTGGCTACACCTTC
cdr3_aa: CASSYRDRGTHGGYTF

clone_size: -
v_call: TRBV11-2
d_call: -
j_call: TRBJ1-1
cdr3_nt: TGTGCCAGCAGCCCGAGTACAGGAAGGGGCACTGAAGCTTTCTTT
cdr3_aa: CASSPSTGRGTEAFF

clone_size: -
v_call: TRBV9
d_call: -
j_call: TRBJ1-6
cdr3_nt: TGTGCCAGCAGTACAGGGCCTAATTCACCCCTCCACTTT
cdr3_aa: CASSTGPNSPLHF

clone_size: -
v_call: TRBV27
d_call: TRBD1
j_call: TRBJ1-2
cdr3_nt: TGTGCCAGCAGTAGGAGGGAGACAGGGGCTGGCTACACCTTC
cdr3_aa: CASSRRETGAGYTF

clone_size: -
v_call: TRBV28
d_call: TRBD1
j_call: TRBJ1-2
cdr3_nt: TGTGCCAGCAGCCTGACAGGGCCCAACTATGGCTACACCTTC
cdr3_aa: CASSLTGPNYGYTF

clone_size: few
v_call: TRBV7-9
d_call: -
j_call: TRBJ1-6
cdr3_nt: TGTGCCAGCAGCTCCGAACAGGTTCGGTCACCCCTCCACTTT
cdr3_aa: CASSSEQVRSPLHF

clone_size: -
v_call: TRBV24-1
d_call: TRBD2
j_call: TRBJ2-5
cdr3_nt: TGTGCCACCAGTGATTTGCGGCCCGGGACTAGCAAGTACCAAGAGACCCAGTACTTC
cdr3_aa: CATSDLRPGTSKYQETQYF

clone_size: -
v_call: TRBV18
d_call: TRBD1
j_call: TRBJ1-1
cdr3_nt: TGTGCCAGCTCACCTGGACAGGGTAACACTGAAGCTTTCTTT
cdr3_aa: CASSPGQGNTEAFF

clone_size: -
v_call: TRBV24-1
d_call: -
j_call: TRBJ1-1
cdr3_nt: TGTGCCACCAGTGAAAGCACAGGGTTACGGACTGAAGCTTTCTTT
cdr3_aa: CATSESTGLRTEAFF

clone_size: -
v_call: TRBV28
d_call: -
j_call: TRBJ1-2
cdr3_nt: TGTGCCAGCAGTTTAGATAACCCTGGGGGCTATGGCTACACCTTC
cdr3_aa: CASSLDNPGGYGYTF

clone_size: few
v_call: TRBV4-3
d_call: -
j_call: TRBJ1-3
cdr3_nt: TGCGCCAGCAGCCAAGACGGCAGCCTCTCTGGAAACACCATATATTTT
cdr3_aa: CASSQDGSLSGNTIYF

clone_size: -
v_call: TRBV28
d_call: -
j_call: TRBJ2-5
cdr3_nt: TGTGCCAGCAGTTCAGGGGAAGAGACCCAGTACTTC
cdr3_aa: CASSSGEETQYF

clone_size: -
v_call: TRBV21-1
d_call: -
j_call: TRBJ1-2
cdr3_nt: TGTGCCAGCAGGGAAGGGCGCTACACCTTC
cdr3_aa: CASREGRYTF

clone_size: -
v_call: TRBV6-2/TRBV6-3
d_call: -
j_call: TRBJ2-5
cdr3_nt: TGTGCCAGCAGTTACGGGCAGACGCGAGGAGAGACCCAGTACTTC
cdr3_aa: CASSYGQTRGETQYF

clone_size: -
v_call: TRBV4-2
d_call: -
j_call: TRBJ1-1
cdr3_nt: TGTGCCAGCAGCCAAGATGACAGTTCCACTGAAGCTTTCTTT
cdr3_aa: CASSQDDSSTEAFF

clone_size: -
v_call: TRBV19
d_call: TRBD1
j_call: TRBJ1-5
cdr3_nt: TGTGCCAGTAGTCCCCGGGGACAGACTTATCAGCCCCAGCATTTT
cdr3_aa: CASSPRGQTYQPQHF

clone_size: -
v_call: TRBV25-1
d_call: -
j_call: TRBJ2-7
cdr3_nt: TGTGCCAGCAGAGACAGGACCTCCTACGAGCAGTACTTC
cdr3_aa: CASRDRTSYEQYF

clone_size: -
v_call: TRBV3-1/TRBV3-2
d_call: -
j_call: TRBJ1-5
cdr3_nt: TGTGCCAGCAGCCATCAGGGTTTTGGCAATCAGCCCCAGCATTTT
cdr3_aa: CASSHQGFGNQPQHF

clone_size: -
v_call: TRBV27
d_call: -
j_call: TRBJ1-5
cdr3_nt: TGTGCCAGCAGTTTAAGATCGGGGGTGTCAGCTAGCAATCAGCCCCAGCATTTT
cdr3_aa: CASSLRSGVSASNQPQHF

clone_size: -
v_call: TRBV5-1
d_call: TRBD1
j_call: TRBJ1-6
cdr3_nt: TGCGCCAGCAGCTTGGGGACAGGGAGGAATTCACCCCTCCACTTT
cdr3_aa: CASSLGTGRNSPLHF

clone_size: -
v_call: TRBV6-5
d_call: -
j_call: TRBJ1-3
cdr3_nt: TGTGCCAGCAAAGTTCCCTCTGGAAACACCATATATTTT
cdr3_aa: CASKVPSGNTIYF

clone_size: once
v_call: TRBV14
d_call: -
j_call: TRBJ2-5
cdr3_nt: TGTGCCAGCAGCCAAGGAGGTGCCGAGACCCAGTACTTC
cdr3_aa: CASSQGGAETQYF

clone_size: -
v_call: TRBV5-8
d_call: -
j_call: TRBJ2-2
cdr3_nt: TGTGCCAGCAGCTTGCGGGGGTCCACCGGGGAGCTGTTTTTT
cdr3_aa: CASSLRGSTGELFF

clone_size: -
v_call: TRBV30
d_call: -
j_call: TRBJ1-4
cdr3_nt: TGTGCCTGGAGTGTACAAGAGGGGGAAAAACTGTTTTTT
cdr3_aa: CAWSVQEGEKLFF

clone_size: -
v_call: TRBV28
d_call: -
j_call: TRBJ1-3
cdr3_nt: TGTGCCAGCAGCCAGATGACTCTCTCCTCTGGAAACACCATATATTTT
cdr3_aa: CASSQMTLSSGNTIYF

clone_size: -
v_call: TRBV9
d_call: TRBD2
j_call: TRBJ2-2
cdr3_nt: TGTGCCAGCAGCGTAGAACCGACTAGCGGGAGTTCCGGGGAGCTGTTTTTT
cdr3_aa: CASSVEPTSGSSGELFF

clone_size: once
v_call: TRBV7-9
d_call: TRBD1
j_call: TRBJ2-2
cdr3_nt: TGTGCCAGCAGCTTGCCGACAGGGAAGGACACCGGGGAGCTGTTTTTT
cdr3_aa: CASSLPTGKDTGELFF

clone_size: once
v_call: TRBV7-9
d_call: -
j_call: TRBJ1-2
cdr3_nt: TGTGCCAGCAGTCCTCAGGGAGGGGTCAACACCTTC
cdr3_aa: CASSPQGGVNTF

clone_size: -
v_call: TRBV7-2
d_call: TRBD2
j_call: TRBJ2-2
cdr3_nt: TGTGCCAGCAGCTCAACGATGACTAGCGGGACCTTCACCGGGGAGCTGTTTTTT
cdr3_aa: CASSSTMTSGTFTGELFF

clone_size: -
v_call: TRBV29-1
d_call: -
j_call: TRBJ2-3
cdr3_nt: TGCAGCGTTGAAATTAGTAGGGTAGTGACAGATACGCAGTATTTT
cdr3_aa: CSVEISRVVTDTQYF

clone_size: once
v_call: TRBV5-1
d_call: -
j_call: TRBJ1-1
cdr3_nt: TGCGCCAGCAGCTTGGGTTTCAGCCTGGACACTGAAGCTTTCTTT
cdr3_aa: CASSLGFSLDTEAFF

clone_size: few
v_call: TRBV11-2
d_call: -
j_call: TRBJ1-1
cdr3_nt: TGTGCCAGCAGCTTAGATCCGGGGCCTATCACTGAAGCTTTCTTT
cdr3_aa: CASSLDPGPITEAFF

clone_size: -
v_call: TRBV7-3
d_call: -
j_call: TRBJ2-1
cdr3_nt: TGTGCCAGCAGCGTACAGGGGGGGTCCTACAATGAGCAGTTCTTC
cdr3_aa: CASSVQGGSYNEQFF

clone_size: -
v_call: TRBV4-1
d_call: -
j_call: TRBJ2-1
cdr3_nt: TGCGCCAGCAGCCAAGGGGAATCAGTAAGTAATGAGCAGTTCTTC
cdr3_aa: CASSQGESVSNEQFF

clone_size: -
v_call: TRBV7-8
d_call: -
j_call: TRBJ1-2
cdr3_nt: TGTGCCAGCAGCTTAGAAGGGGTTGGCTACACCTTC
cdr3_aa: CASSLEGVGYTF